This entry concerns a single T cell receptor (beta chain). The antigen is undetermined. Germline values: CDR1 SQVTM, CDR2 ANQGSEA. V was clipped by 6 bases and J by 0 bases, with 5 bases between them. The CDR3 is 11 residues long. These data come from a study of cytomegalovirus exposure and HLA in healthy donors. Study-wide background: Clustering assigned roughly 81% of the roughly 430 genotyped donors to the Caucasian-associated ancestry cluster.

Study outcomes and limitations: One variant, a missense change in DCLRE1C, was linked in a later analysis to TCR beta V- and J-gene trimming.

PCR used 60 Vbeta primers and 13 Jbeta primers. Using immunoSEQ multiplex PCR, the repertoire was profiled, and TCRdb retains in-frame clones only, with some absent. The table lists over 150,000 clones, 75% to 85% of them singletons. Healthy bone marrow donors made up the donor group. The source material was PBMCs. The rearrangement joins TRBV29-1 to TRBJ1-1, with D uncertain. This receptor was obtained from a boy aged 5-17 years in good health and CMV-seronegative. This CDR3 reads CSVRMNTEAFF. The CDR3 DNA reads as TGCAGCGTCCGTATGAACACTGAAGCTTTCTTT.